The T cell receptor beta chain under discussion was sequenced for a study of T cells in Graves' hyperthyroidism and ophthalmopathy. This clonotype was counted many times. Amplified regions were TCR beta CDR3 sequences from RNA transcripts. The HTBI primer set drove a first-round RT-PCR of the TCR CDR3. TCRdb reprocessed the multiplex PCR reads with MiXCR, giving one entry per CDR3 protein. The profile shows about 610,000 distinct CDR3 sequences, around 15% of them singletons. Based on clinical symptoms, serum thyroxine and TRAb, thyroid ultrasound and orbital computed tomography, diagnoses were reached. PBMCs were derived from approximately 10 ml fresh peripheral blood. Deletions cut 2 bases from V and 3 bases from J, with 10 bases between. Germline CDR1 is KGHDR and CDR2 is SFDVKD. The CDR3 covers 15 residues.

The chain has TRBV24-1 and TRBJ1-5; no reliable D call. Input material: blood. The receptor comes from a woman aged 35 to 49 with Graves' ophthalmopathy. The CDR3: CATSDSRGYNQPQHF. CDR3 DNA: TGTGCCACCAGTGATTCACGGGGATACAATCAGCCCCAGCATTTT.